This T cell receptor beta chain was captured by sequencing in a study of blood T cells in healthy people across ages. This clonotype was recorded many times. Its antigen is not known. Germline V gene lookup returns CDR1 MNHEY and CDR2 SMNVEV (reference sequence). V was shortened by 3 bases and J by 2 bases, with 8 bases between the two germline ends. The CDR3 sequence is 13 residues long. Regarding the study as a whole: Diversity of TCR beta per million T cells declined in a roughly linear way with age.

The second PCR ran roughly 6 to 12 cycles with a sample-barcoded 5' primer and J-beta primers. TCRdb reprocessed the 5' RACE reads with MiXCR, giving one entry per CDR3 protein. The table includes fewer than 2,000,000 distinct CDR3 sequences, 30% to 35% detected once. Material for sequencing was blood. The TCR sequence derives from a woman aged 30 to 39 in good health. V gene TRBV27 combines with J gene TRBJ2-7; no reliable D call. The CDR3 DNA follows: TGTGCCAGCAGTTTCCAAGGGACCTACGAGCAGTACTTC. As protein: CASSFQGTYEQYF.